This TCR beta chain was observed in a study of blood T cells in healthy people across ages. Germline CDR1 reads SQVTM; CDR2 reads ANQGSEA. The CDR3 totals 12 residues. Trimming cost V 7 bases and J 5 bases, with 13 bases left between them. A second PCR of 7 to 11 cycles used a sample-barcoded 5' primer and a J-beta primer mix. TCRdb independently ran MiXCR on the 5' RACE reads; one entry per CDR3 protein. The sample holds nearly 800,000 distinct CDR3 sequences; 25% are singletons and the top ten take around 3.6%. In addition, the sample was reused for a study of T cells of mothers and their children. Per that paper: Per 15 ul, 1.5 ug of RNA was used, with all extracted RNA going into cDNA synthesis.

The source of this sequence is a boy aged 10-17 years in good health. The sequenced sample was blood. This chain uses TRBV29-1 with TRBJ2-3, with no clear D. The CDR3 nucleotides read TGCAGCGCTTCGGATTCTCTAGATACGCAGTATTTT. Protein product: CSASDSLDTQYF.